Described below is a single T cell receptor beta chain sequence and its context. Its antigen is as yet unknown. The sample belongs to a study of blood T cells in healthy people across ages. CDR1 MNHEY and CDR2 SMNVEV come from the germline V gene (reference sequence). The CDR3 runs to 16 residues. Trimming removed 2 bases from V and 5 bases from J; junction bases left unmatched: 4. Notes on the study in general: There was no known CMV status for donors, so expanded clonotype changes were possibly confounded.

Sample-barcoded 5' priming and a J-beta primer mix drove a second PCR of roughly 6 to 12 cycles. Each CDR3 protein gets one entry after TCRdb re-called the 5' RACE reads with MiXCR. Of around 1,500,000 distinct CDR3 sequences in the sample, approximately 42% were seen once. The sequence was collected from a woman aged 18-29 years in good health. The genes are TRBV27 and TRBJ2-1; TRBD2 matches 12 bases. Sequencing used blood. CDR3 sequence reads: CASSLRTSGGNNEQFF. CDR3 coding DNA: TGTGCCAGCAGTTTACGTACTAGCGGGGGGAACAATGAGCAGTTCTTC.